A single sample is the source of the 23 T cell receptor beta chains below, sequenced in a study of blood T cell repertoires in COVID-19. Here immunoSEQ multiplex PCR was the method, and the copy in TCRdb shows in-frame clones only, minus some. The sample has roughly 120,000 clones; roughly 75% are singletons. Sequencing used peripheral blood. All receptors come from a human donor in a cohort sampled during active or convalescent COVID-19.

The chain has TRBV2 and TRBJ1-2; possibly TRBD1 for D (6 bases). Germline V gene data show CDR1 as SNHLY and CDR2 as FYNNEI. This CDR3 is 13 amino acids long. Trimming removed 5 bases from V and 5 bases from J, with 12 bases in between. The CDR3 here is CASSPGVRYGYTF. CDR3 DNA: TGTGCCAGCAGTCCAGGGGTACGGTATGGCTACACCTTC.

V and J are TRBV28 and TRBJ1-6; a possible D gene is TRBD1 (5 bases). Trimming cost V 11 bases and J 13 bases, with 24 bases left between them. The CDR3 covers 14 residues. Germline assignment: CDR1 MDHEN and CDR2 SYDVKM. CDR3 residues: CALKGMAQLSPLHF. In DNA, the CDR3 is TGTGCCCTTAAGGGGATGGCACAGTTGTCTCCCCTCCACTTT.

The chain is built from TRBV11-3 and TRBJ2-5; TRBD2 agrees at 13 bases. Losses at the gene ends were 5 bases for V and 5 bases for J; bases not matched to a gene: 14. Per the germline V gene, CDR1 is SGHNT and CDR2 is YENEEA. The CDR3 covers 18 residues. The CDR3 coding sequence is TGTGCCAGCAGCCCGGGGACTAGCGGGACCCCCGTCAGGGAGACCCAGTACTTC. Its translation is CASSPGTSGTPVRETQYF.

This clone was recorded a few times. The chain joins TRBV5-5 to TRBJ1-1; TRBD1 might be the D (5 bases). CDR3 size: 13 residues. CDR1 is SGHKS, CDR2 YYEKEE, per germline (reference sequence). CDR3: CTGGTDLNTEAFF. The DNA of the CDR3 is TGTACTGGGGGGACGGACTTGAACACTGAAGCTTTCTTT.

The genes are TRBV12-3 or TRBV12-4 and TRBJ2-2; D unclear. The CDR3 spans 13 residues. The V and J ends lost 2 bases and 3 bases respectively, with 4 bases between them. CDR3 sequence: CASSLRYTGELFF. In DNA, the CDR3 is TGTGCCAGCAGTTTACGGTACACCGGGGAGCTGTTTTTT.

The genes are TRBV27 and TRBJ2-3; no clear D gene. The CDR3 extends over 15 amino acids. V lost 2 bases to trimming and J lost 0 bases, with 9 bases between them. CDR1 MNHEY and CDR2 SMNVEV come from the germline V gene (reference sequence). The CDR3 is CASSLVGPSTDTQYF. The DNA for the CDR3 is TGTGCCAGCAGTTTAGTCGGTCCTAGCACAGATACGCAGTATTTT.

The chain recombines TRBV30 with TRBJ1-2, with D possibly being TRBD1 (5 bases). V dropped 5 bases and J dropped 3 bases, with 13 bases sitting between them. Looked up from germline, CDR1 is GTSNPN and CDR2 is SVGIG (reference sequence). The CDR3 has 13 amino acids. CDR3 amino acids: CAWETDEYYGYTF. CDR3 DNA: TGTGCCTGGGAGACAGACGAATACTATGGCTACACCTTC.

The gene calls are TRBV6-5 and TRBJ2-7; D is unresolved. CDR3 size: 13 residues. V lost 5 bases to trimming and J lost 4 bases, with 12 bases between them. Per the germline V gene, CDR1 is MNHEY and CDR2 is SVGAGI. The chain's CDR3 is CASSSRYRYEQYF. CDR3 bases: TGTGCCAGCAGTAGTAGATACCGTTACGAGCAGTACTTC.

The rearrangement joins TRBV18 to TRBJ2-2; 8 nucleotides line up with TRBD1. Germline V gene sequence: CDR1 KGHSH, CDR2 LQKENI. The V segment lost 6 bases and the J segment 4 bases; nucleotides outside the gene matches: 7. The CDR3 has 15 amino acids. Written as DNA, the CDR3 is TGTGCCAGCTCGTCAGGGGGCTATAGCACCGGGGAGCTGTTTTTT. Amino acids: CASSSGGYSTGELFF.

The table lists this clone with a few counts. CDR3 in DNA: TGTGCCAGCAGCTTAATGCAGAACACAGATACGCAGTATTTT. Translated, it gives CASSLMQNTDTQYF. The chain combines TRBV7-9 with TRBJ2-3; D ambiguous. This CDR3 is 14 amino acids long. V was cut by 2 bases and J by 2 bases, with 8 bases left in between. Germline assignment: CDR1 SEHNR and CDR2 FQNEAQ (reference sequence).

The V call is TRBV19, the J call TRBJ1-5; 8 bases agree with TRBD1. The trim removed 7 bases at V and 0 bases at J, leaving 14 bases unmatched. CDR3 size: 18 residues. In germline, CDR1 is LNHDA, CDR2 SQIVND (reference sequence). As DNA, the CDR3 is TGTGCCAGTAAAAAGGGTGATGACAGGGGATATAGCAATCAGCCCCAGCATTTT. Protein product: CASKKGDDRGYSNQPQHF.

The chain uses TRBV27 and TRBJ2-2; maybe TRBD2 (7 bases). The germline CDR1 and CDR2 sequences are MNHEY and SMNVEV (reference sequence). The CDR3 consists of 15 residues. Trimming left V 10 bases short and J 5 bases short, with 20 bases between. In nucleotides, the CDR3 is TGTGCCACCTCCCTTTGGGGAGGGGGTACCGGGGAGCTGTTTTTT. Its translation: CATSLWGGGTGELFF.

This chain's CDR3 is CASSMGSLAPHNQPQHF. CDR3 in DNA: TGTGCCAGTAGTATGGGCAGCTTGGCGCCTCACAATCAGCCCCAGCATTTT. The rearrangement links TRBV19 to TRBJ1-5; D remains ambiguous. CDR1 and CDR2 (germline): LNHDA, SQIVND (reference sequence). V gave up 3 bases and J gave up 3 bases, with 18 bases separating them. The CDR3 is 17 amino acids.

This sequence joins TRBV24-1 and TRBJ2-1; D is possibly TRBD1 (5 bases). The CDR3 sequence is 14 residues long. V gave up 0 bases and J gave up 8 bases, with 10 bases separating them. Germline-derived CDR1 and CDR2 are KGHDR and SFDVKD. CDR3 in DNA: TGTGCCACCAGTGATTTGGGGGCAACGGATGAGCAGTTCTTC. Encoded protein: CATSDLGATDEQFF.

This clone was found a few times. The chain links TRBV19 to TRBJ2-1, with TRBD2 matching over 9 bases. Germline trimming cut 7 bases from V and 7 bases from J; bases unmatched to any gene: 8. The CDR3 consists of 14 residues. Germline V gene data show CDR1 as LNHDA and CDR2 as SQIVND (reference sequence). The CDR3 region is CASTPDSGRNEQFF. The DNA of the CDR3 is TGTGCCAGTACCCCTGATAGCGGGAGAAATGAGCAGTTCTTC.

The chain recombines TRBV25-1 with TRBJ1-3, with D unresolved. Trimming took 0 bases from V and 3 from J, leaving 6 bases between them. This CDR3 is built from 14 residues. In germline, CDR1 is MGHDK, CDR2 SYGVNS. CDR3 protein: CASSEYLSGNTIYF. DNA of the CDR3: TGTGCCAGCAGTGAATACCTAAGTGGAAACACCATATATTTT.

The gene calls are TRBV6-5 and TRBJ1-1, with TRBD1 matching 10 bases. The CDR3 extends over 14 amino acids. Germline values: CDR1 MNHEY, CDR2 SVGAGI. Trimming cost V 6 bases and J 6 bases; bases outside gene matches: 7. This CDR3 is CASRPGQGWPEAFF. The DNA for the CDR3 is TGTGCCAGCAGACCGGGACAGGGGTGGCCTGAAGCTTTCTTT.

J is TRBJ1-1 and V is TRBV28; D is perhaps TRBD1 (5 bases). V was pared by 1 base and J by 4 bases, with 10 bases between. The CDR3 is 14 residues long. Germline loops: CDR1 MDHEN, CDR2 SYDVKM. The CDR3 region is CASSLLGLSTEAFF. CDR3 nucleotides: TGTGCCAGCAGTTTATTGGGACTTAGCACTGAAGCTTTCTTT. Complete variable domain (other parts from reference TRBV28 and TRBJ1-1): DVKVTQSSRYLVKRTGEKVFLECVQDMDHENMFWYRQDPGLGLRLIYFSYDVKMKEKGDIPEGYSVSREKKERFSLILESASTNQTSMYLCASSLLGLSTEAFFGQGTRLTVV.

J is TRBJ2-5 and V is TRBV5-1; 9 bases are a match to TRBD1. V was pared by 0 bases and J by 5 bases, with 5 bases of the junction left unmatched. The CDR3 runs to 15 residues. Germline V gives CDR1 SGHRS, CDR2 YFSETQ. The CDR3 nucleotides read TGCGCCAGCAGCTTGGCTGGGACAGGGCTCGAGACCCAGTACTTC. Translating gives CASSLAGTGLETQYF.

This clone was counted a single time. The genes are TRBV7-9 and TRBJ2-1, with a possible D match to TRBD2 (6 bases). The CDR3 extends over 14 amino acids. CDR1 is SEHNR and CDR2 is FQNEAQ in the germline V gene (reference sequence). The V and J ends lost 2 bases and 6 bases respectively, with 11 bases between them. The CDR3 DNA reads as TGTGCCAGCAGCTTAACGGGGGATGGCAATGAGCAGTTCTTC. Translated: CASSLTGDGNEQFF.

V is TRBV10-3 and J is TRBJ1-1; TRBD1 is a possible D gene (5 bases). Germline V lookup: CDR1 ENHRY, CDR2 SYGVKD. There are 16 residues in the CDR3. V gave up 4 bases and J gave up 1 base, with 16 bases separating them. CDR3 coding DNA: TGTGCCATCAGTGGCGCAACGGGGGTAGGGAACACTGAAGCTTTCTTT. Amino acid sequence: CAISGATGVGNTEAFF.

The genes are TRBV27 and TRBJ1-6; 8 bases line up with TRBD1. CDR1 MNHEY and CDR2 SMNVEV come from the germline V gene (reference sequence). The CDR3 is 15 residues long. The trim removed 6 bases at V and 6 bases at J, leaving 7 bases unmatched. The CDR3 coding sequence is TGTGCCAGCAGACCAGCTGACAGGGGTAATTCACCCCTCCACTTT. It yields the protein CASRPADRGNSPLHF.

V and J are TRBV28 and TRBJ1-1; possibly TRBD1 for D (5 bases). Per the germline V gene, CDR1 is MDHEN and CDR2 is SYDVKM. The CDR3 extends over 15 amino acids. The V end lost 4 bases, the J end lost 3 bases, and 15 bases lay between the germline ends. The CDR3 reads CASSSWGSGDTEAFF. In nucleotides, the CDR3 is TGTGCCAGCAGTTCCTGGGGCTCGGGTGACACTGAAGCTTTCTTT.